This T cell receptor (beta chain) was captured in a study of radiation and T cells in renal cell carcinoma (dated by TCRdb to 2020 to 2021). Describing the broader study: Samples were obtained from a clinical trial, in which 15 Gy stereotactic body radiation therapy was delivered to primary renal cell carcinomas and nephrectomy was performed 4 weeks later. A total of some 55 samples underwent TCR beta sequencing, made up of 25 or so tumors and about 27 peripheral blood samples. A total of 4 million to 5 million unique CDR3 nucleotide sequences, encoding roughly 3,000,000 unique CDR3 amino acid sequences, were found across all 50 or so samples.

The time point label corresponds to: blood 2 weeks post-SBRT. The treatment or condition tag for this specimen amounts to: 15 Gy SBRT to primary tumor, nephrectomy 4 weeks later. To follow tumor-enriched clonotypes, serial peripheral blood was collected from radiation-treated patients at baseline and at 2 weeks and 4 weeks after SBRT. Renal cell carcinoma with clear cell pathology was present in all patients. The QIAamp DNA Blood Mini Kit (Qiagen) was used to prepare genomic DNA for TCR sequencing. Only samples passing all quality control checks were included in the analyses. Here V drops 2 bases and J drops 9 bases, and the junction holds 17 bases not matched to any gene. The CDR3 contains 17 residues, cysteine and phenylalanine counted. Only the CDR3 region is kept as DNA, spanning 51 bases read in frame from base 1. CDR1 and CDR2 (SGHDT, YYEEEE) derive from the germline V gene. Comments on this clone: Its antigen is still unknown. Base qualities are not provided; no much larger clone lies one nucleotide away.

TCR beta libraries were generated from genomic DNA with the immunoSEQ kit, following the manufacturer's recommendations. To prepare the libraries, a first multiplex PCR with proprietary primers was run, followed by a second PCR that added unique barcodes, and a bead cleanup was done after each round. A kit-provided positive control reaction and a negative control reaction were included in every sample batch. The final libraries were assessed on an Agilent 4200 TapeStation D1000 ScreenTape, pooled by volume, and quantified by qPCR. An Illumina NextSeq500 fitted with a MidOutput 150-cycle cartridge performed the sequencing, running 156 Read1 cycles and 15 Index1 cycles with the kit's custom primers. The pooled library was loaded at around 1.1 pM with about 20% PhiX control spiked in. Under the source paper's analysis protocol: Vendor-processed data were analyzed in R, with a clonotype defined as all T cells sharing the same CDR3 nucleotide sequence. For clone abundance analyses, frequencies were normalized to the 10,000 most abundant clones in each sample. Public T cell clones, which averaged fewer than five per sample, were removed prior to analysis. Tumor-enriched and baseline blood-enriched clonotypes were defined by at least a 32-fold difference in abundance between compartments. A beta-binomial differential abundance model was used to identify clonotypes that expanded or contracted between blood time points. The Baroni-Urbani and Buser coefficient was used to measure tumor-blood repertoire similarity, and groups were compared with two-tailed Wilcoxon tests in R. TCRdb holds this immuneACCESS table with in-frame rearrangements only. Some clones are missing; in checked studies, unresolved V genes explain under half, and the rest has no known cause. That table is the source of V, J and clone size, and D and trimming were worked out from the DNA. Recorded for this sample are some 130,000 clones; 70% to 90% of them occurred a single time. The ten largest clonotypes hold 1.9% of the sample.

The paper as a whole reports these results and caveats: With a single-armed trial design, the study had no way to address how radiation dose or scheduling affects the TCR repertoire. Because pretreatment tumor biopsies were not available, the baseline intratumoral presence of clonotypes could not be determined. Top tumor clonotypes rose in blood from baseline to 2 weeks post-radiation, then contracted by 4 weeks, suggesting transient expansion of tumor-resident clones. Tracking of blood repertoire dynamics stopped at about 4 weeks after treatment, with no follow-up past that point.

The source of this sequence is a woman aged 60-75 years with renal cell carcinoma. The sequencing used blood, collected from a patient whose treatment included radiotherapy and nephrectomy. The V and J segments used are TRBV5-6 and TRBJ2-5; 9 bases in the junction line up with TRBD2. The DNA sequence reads TGTGCCAGCAGCTTCGTTGGTTCGCTAGCGGGGTTAGTGGCCCAGTACTTC. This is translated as CASSFVGSLAGLVAQYF.